These 11 T cell receptor beta chains originate from one sample sequenced in a study of response to subunit inactivated influenza vaccine (dated by TCRdb to the late 2010s). Library preparation was by RT-PCR. The reads were generated on an Illumina HiSeq 2500. TCRdb applied fastp at Q25 and MiXCR to the public reads, then kept only in-frame beta chains. Every entry covers one CDR3 protein and lists the most common genes and DNA from its rows. The sample profile shows 750,000 to 850,000 distinct CDR3 sequences; less than 20% of them were found once. The ten largest make up about a tenth of the sample. This sample comprised PBMCs from blood, obtained 4 to 6 days after vaccination. The origin of the receptors is a man aged 50-60 years who received an inactivated influenza vaccine. Donor details come from another sample of the same person, matched by shared clones.

This chain links TRBV10-3 with TRBJ2-7, with TRBD1 identical over 7 bases. This CDR3 contains 12 residues. Unmatched junction bases numbered 3, after V lost 7 bases and J lost 3 bases. Germline V gene sequence: CDR1 ENHRY, CDR2 SYGVKD. CDR3 sequence: CAIKDRFYEQYF. Written as DNA, the CDR3 is TGTGCCATCAAGGACAGGTTCTACGAGCAGTACTTC.

In its sample, this clonotype was seen a few times. CDR3 protein: CASSQGTGNHEQYF. CDR3 DNA sequence: TGTGCCAGCAGCCAGGGGACAGGGAACCACGAGCAGTACTTC. The genes are TRBV4-2 and TRBJ2-7; 9 bases map to TRBD1. J was trimmed by 5 bases and V by 3 bases; bases with no gene match: 5. The CDR3 has 14 residues. CDR1 and CDR2 (germline): LGHNA, YNFKEQ.

V gene TRBV4-1 combines with J gene TRBJ2-3, with D uncertain. Germline loops: CDR1 MGHRA, CDR2 YSYEKL. The CDR3 has 13 amino acids. V was cut by 5 bases and J by 3 bases, with 9 bases left in between. The CDR3 sequence: CASSGVPTDTQYF. CDR3 in DNA: TGCGCCAGCAGCGGGGTTCCTACAGATACGCAGTATTTT.

The J gene is TRBJ2-4, the V gene TRBV28; 7 positions match TRBD2. There are 20 residues in the CDR3. The V and J ends lost 4 bases and 1 base, in that order; junction bases with no gene match: 19. The V gene's germline CDR1 is MDHEN and CDR2 SYDVKM. The CDR3 sequence is CASSSLAGGNYISAKNIQYF. Here the CDR3 DNA reads TGTGCCAGCAGTTCCCTTGCCGGGGGGAATTATATCAGTGCCAAAAACATTCAGTACTTC.

The chain has TRBV7-9 and TRBJ2-7, with D possibly TRBD1 on 5 matching bases. Trimming stripped 5 bases from V and 5 bases from J, with 10 bases between. The CDR3 runs 12 residues. CDR1 SEHNR and CDR2 FQNEAQ come from the germline V gene (reference sequence). DNA for the CDR3: TGTGCCAGCAGCCCAGGGAACGACGAGCAGTACTTC. Translation: CASSPGNDEQYF.

V and J are TRBV9 and TRBJ2-3; possible D gene TRBD1, 5 bases. Germline V CDR1 and CDR2: SGDLS, YYNGEE. The V and J ends lost 3 bases and 3 bases respectively, with 14 bases between them. The CDR3 consists of 15 residues. The CDR3 DNA reads as TGTGCCAGCAGCGGGGGCGCAATTCGGACAGATACGCAGTATTTT. It translates to CASSGGAIRTDTQYF.

The chain carries TRBV4-3 and TRBJ2-7, with TRBD1 matching over 8 bases. V was pared by 4 bases and J by 2 bases, with 19 bases of the junction left unmatched. The CDR3 extends over 19 amino acids. Germline V CDR1 and CDR2: LGHNA, YSLEER. The CDR3 DNA reads as TGCGCCAGCAGCCGCCGGGCGGCAGGGGGCTTTGGGGAGACCTACGAGCAGTACTTC. Amino acid sequence: CASSRRAAGGFGETYEQYF.

The table lists this clonotype with a few counts. V is TRBV5-1 and J is TRBJ1-4; 11 bases are a match to TRBD1. The germline V gene encodes CDR1 SGHRS and CDR2 YFSETQ. CDR3 length: 15 residues. V gave up 4 bases and J gave up 7 bases; unmatched junction bases: 6. The CDR3 coding sequence is TGCGCCAGCAGCGTCGGACAGGGGGCGGGTGAAAAACTGTTTTTT. Its protein product is CASSVGQGAGEKLFF. The full variable domain, its missing parts supplied by reference TRBV5-1 and TRBJ1-4, is KAGVTQTPRYLIKTRGQQVTLSCSPISGHRSVSWYQQTPGQGLQFLFEYFSETQRNKGNFPGRFSGRQFSNSRSEMNVSTLELGDSALYLCASSVGQGAGEKLFFGSGTQLSVL.

The CDR3 sequence is CASSETTGWGYTF. The CDR3 region has the DNA TGTGCCAGCAGTGAAACGACAGGATGGGGCTACACCTTC. The chain couples TRBV6-4 to TRBJ1-2; tentatively, D is TRBD1 (6 bases). CDR1 and CDR2 (germline): MRHNA, SNTAGT. V was clipped by 3 bases and J by 8 bases, with 13 bases between them. CDR3 size: 13 residues.

The rearrangement links TRBV15 to TRBJ1-2; TRBD1 matches at 8 bases. The CDR3 contains 15 residues. After removal of 5 bases from V and 3 bases from J, the junction contained 8 bases not matched to a gene. CDR1 and CDR2 from the germline V gene are LNHNV and YYDKDF (reference sequence). For the CDR3, the DNA is TGTGCCACCAGCGAAACGGACAGGGCGGACTATGGCTACACCTTC. It codes for CATSETDRADYGYTF. The full variable domain, rest sourced from reference TRBV15 and TRBJ1-2, is DAMVIQNPRYQVTQFGKPVTLSCSQTLNHNVMYWYQQKSSQAPKLLFHYYDKDFNNEADTPDNFQSRRPNTSFCFLDIRSPGLGDTAMYLCATSETDRADYGYTFGSGTRLTVV.

This clonotype was found a few times. CDR3 bases: TGCGCCAGCAGCCTACAGGGAAACAGGGAGACCCAGTACTTC. This sequence encodes CASSLQGNRETQYF. The chain couples TRBV4-1 to TRBJ2-5; D may be TRBD1 (6 bases). The CDR3 extends over 14 amino acids. The germline V and J ends were trimmed by 4 bases and 5 bases, with 14 bases remaining between them. CDR1 is MGHRA and CDR2 is YSYEKL in the germline V gene.